This T cell receptor beta chain stems from a study of cytomegalovirus exposure and HLA in healthy donors (dated by TCRdb to 2015 to 2018). A note on the overall study: An earlier analysis of several hundred of the donors reported 250 to 300 Gb of sequence data and roughly 110 million unique TCR beta sequences from 150 million to 200 million T cells. An early release covering about 600 HLA-typed donors comprised about 300 gigabases of sequencing data and 65 million to 100 million unique TCR sequences. Among the roughly 430 genotyped donors, approximately 82% belonged to the genetic ancestry cluster associated with self-reported Caucasian donors. The study aimed to test whether signatures of past pathogen exposure could be identified by cataloging public T cell receptors. The T cell repertoires of around 670 subjects were profiled by immunosequencing and related to cytomegalovirus serostatus. Along with the approximately 700-subject first cohort, a separate validation cohort of over a hundred different subjects was used. High-throughput TCR immunosequencing, statistical association of individual TCRs with disease status, and machine learning were combined to predict cytomegalovirus infection status. In a later analysis, previously published TCR beta repertoires from about 670 donors were re-analyzed and high-resolution HLA genotyping was added so that TCR occurrence patterns could be studied. In the later analysis, no new phenotypic data were used to find candidate immune exposures; instead, reliance was placed on TCR beta sequences and their occurrence across donors. An earlier analysis of around 640 of the donors used high-throughput TCR beta sequencing to judge whether each TCR beta V gene segment behaved as functional or pseudogenic. Alongside the repertoire data, information on donor age, sex, ethnicity and CMV serostatus was compiled. A later genetic analysis used genome-wide SNP genotypes for about three fifths of the 666 donors, treating that subset as a discovery cohort. All discovery cohort repertoires had been generated on a single sequencing platform. Both class I and class II loci were covered by HLA typing, at four-digit resolution. The number of typed donors differed by locus: about 620-640 for A, B, C, DRB1 and DQB1; 500 to 550 for DQA1; about 600 for DPA1; and roughly 470 for DPB1. Four to six DR-DQ haplotypes were handled as single units for association and clustering, since linkage in the cohort was strong. Among about 360 genotyped donors of the cohort, an average of around 240,000 unique TCR beta nucleotide sequences were sequenced per donor, roughly 20% of them non-productive.

The cohort comprised 550 to 700 healthy bone marrow donors. Cohort members were all nominally healthy when sampled, although unrecorded immune exposures were likely present. The donor was CMV seronegative and was included in the group of hundreds of seronegative cohort members. Each donor provided a peripheral blood sample, and peripheral blood mononuclear cells were used for TCR beta sequencing. The Qiagen DNeasy Blood Extraction Kit was used to extract genomic DNA from the blood cell samples. Note on this clone: The clone's antigen remains unknown. There are no base qualities to consult, and no much larger clone falls within one base.

The method behind the library was the immunoSEQ multiplex PCR assay. A mixture of 60 forward primers for TCR Vbeta segments and 13 reverse primers for TCR Jbeta segments was used in the multiplex PCR. A multiplex PCR assay on genomic DNA amplified the CDR3 region of rearranged TCR beta genes. Amplified TCR beta libraries were sequenced as 87-base-pair reads on the Illumina HiSeq System. In the paper's pipeline: In a later analysis, about 80 million unique TCR beta chains were counted across the approximately 620 repertoires, and roughly 9.9 million of these chains were shared by at least two donors. To remove PCR and sequencing errors, raw reads were error-corrected and collapsed into unique sequences using a nearest-neighbor algorithm that merged closely related sequences. To assign V, D and J gene segments, CDR3 sequences were aligned to IMGT reference sequences. For a sequence to be retained, a match of at least six nucleotides was required to both a V gene segment and a J gene segment. A rearrangement was called productive if the CDR3 had no stop codons and remained in frame with V and J, and every other rearrangement was called non-productive. Following IMGT convention, CDR3 was defined as the stretch from the second conserved V-encoded cysteine up to the conserved J-encoded phenylalanine. The earlier analysis of 500 to 650 of the donors excluded any sequence lacking an unambiguous match to a single V gene segment. An earlier analysis of about 600 of the donors called V segments functional above 56.7% productive rearrangements and segregating when the between-donor standard deviation exceeded 5%. To diagnose cytomegalovirus status from the catalog of TCR beta chain sequences, a statistical classification framework was built. V and J gene assignment, in a later analysis, came from comparing TCR nucleotide sequences with IMGT/GENE-DB human TR gene sequences. In a later analysis, CDR3 sequences and most-parsimonious VDJ recombination scenarios were assigned using the TCRdist pipeline. A later analysis defined each TCR beta chain by its CDR3 amino acid sequence plus V-gene family, and excluded reads lacking a unique V-gene family. As a way to deal with suspected cross-contamination and a sequencing artifact, a later analysis dropped 450 to 700 nucleotide sequences that were highly shared and had low generation probability. In a later analysis, a clonal expansion index was calculated for each public chain from normalized within-repertoire ranks of inferred template counts. A later analysis computed generation probabilities with a VDJ recombination model fitted to out-of-frame rearrangements, and checked the results against IGoR. In a later analysis, hypergeometric tests were used to score TCR-TCR, TCR-HLA and TCR-CMV co-occurrence, with a repertoire-size bias correction applied to TCR pairs. A later analysis estimated false discovery rates by permuting HLA or CMV assignments 20 times. In a later analysis, co-occurring TCRs were grouped using DBSCAN, with TCRdist sequence similarity added in when clustering inside HLA-allele-positive subsets. Co-occurrence clustering excluded repertoires with fewer than 30,000 or more than 120,000 public chains, plus five with anomalous nucleotide sharing. This is the immuneACCESS table as TCRdb keeps it, with only in-frame sequences that have V and J called. A part of the clones is gone; compared with another copy, unresolved V genes explain less than half, and the rest is unexplained. D and trimming come from the DNA, and the V and J calls and clone size come from that table. The sample includes under 150,000 clones, with approximately 80% observed a single time. Together, the top ten hold 1% to 1.5% of the sample.

Here is what the overall study found, with its caveats: Assigning TCR associations to individual alleles was difficult when HLA alleles, especially DR and DQ, strongly co-occurred. In a later analysis, some 18,000 TCR beta sequences were associated with specific HLA alleles at a false discovery rate of 0.05. A later analysis found that most CMV-associated TCR beta chains appeared HLA-restricted, with HLA associations seemingly driven largely by CMV exposure. It was suggested by the authors that the approach could potentially be generalized to other disease states and immunological phenotypes. Sequencing depth was assumed to be roughly uniform across donors in the presence/absence analyses, though that assumption may not hold. An earlier analysis of 587 of the donors showed that most TCR beta V segments appeared in productive rearrangements either about 87% or about 30% of the time, which broadly matched IMGT annotations. A later genetic analysis associated a missense DCLRE1C variant with V-gene and J-gene trimming of TCR beta chains, and an independent cohort replicated the association. Because some donors lacked HLA typing at each locus, the association tests relied only on the typed subset. For the cohort, immune exposure information was limited to CMV serostatus. In a later analysis, several top co-occurrence clusters were reported to appear linked to parvovirus B19, influenza, CMV and Epstein-Barr virus. Cytomegalovirus status was reported to be diagnosed by the classifier with high specificity and sensitivity in both the original and validation cohorts. A later analysis found that HLA-associated TCR beta chains were more clonally expanded and had lower generation probabilities than equally common non-associated chains. In vitro tests confirmed that three of the cytomegalovirus-associated TCR beta chains recognize cytomegalovirus antigens. In this cohort, only TCR beta chains were sequenced, and detectable features were limited by the absence of alpha or paired-chain data. Across donors, most TCR sequences were observed very rarely, whereas some public TCRs were present in many individuals. A total of roughly 160 TCR beta chains were listed by the study as associated with cytomegalovirus. The 87-base-pair reads could not distinguish some IMGT-functional V segments, including TRBV6-2 and TRBV6-3, so those segments were excluded. Compared with the approximately 600-donor mean, donors in an Asian-associated ancestry cluster had fewer N-insertions in productive TCRs, according to a later genetic analysis. Correlated functional status among segregating V segments might be attributable to linkage disequilibrium, but an unknown experimental factor could not be ruled out. A group of highly shared sequence variants was considered likely to be a technical artifact of the sequencing pipeline. A further reported finding was that TCR beta sequences accurately predicted the HLA-A and HLA-B alleles for most subjects in the first cohort. Over 15 rarely observed V segments, including chromosome 9 orphons, were excluded from the earlier analysis of 550 to 700 of the donors because counts were too low. A later analysis found that TCR association rates varied across HLA loci, with DRB1 alleles showing the most associated TCRs and HLA-C alleles the fewest.

The CDR3 numbers 13 residues from cysteine through phenylalanine. Only the CDR3 DNA stays, 39 bases, in frame from base 1. A distance of 12 bases separates the germline ends of V and J, which lose 9 bases and 0 bases respectively. The germline V gene encodes CDR1 MNHNS and CDR2 SASEGT. Sequencing was performed on PBMCs. This clonotype originated in a girl aged 2 to 9 in good health and CMV-seronegative. The V and J genes are TRBV6-1 and TRBJ2-7; TRBD1 is a possible D gene, resting on 5 matching bases. The CDR3 in this case is CASRTFPSYEQYF. The DNA is as follows: TGTGCCAGTAGGACATTTCCCTCCTACGAGCAGTACTTC.